The 8 T cell receptor beta chains listed next were all sequenced from one sample in a study of beta chain features in type 1 diabetes. Sequencing targeted expressed TCRB transcripts, as all isolated RNA had been reverse transcribed. Libraries were prepared by immunoSEQ multiplex PCR; TCRdb keeps only in-frame clonotypes and omits some of them. The sample consists of more than 150,000 clones, about 12% of them appearing once. Sample: central memory CD4+ T cells from blood. Source of these receptors: a woman under 30 in good health.

Only a few counts were recorded for this clone. The rearrangement links TRBV7-8 to TRBJ2-7, with D possibly matching TRBD2 (6 bases). There are 14 residues in the CDR3. Trimming pared 2 bases from V and 6 bases from J, leaving 14 bases between. Germline V CDR1 and CDR2: SGHVS, FQNEAQ. DNA for the CDR3: TGTGCCAGCAGCTTACGACTAGAACGTACCGAGCAGTACTTC. Amino acid sequence: CASSLRLERTEQYF.

This clone was seen more than once but under ten times. V usage is TRBV28 and J usage is TRBJ2-1; 7 bases match TRBD2. The junction had 3 bases not matched to a gene; V was cut back by 2 bases and J by 8 bases. The V gene's germline CDR1 is MDHEN and CDR2 SYDVKM. This CDR3 region has 13 residues. CDR3 nucleotides: TGTGCCAGCAGTTTAGCGGGAGATTATGAGCAGTTCTTC. Encoded protein: CASSLAGDYEQFF.

V usage is TRBV7-9 and J usage is TRBJ1-2; D gene unclear. Trimming left V 5 bases short and J 4 bases short, with 17 bases between. CDR3 length equals 15 residues. Germline V gene lookup returns CDR1 SEHNR and CDR2 FQNEAQ (reference sequence). CDR3 residues: CASSPRETAGYGYTF. For the CDR3, the DNA is TGTGCCAGCAGCCCCCGCGAAACTGCCGGCTATGGCTACACCTTC.

The chain has TRBV4-1 and TRBJ2-6; D is ambiguous. This CDR3 has 17 residues. The germline CDR1 and CDR2 sequences are MGHRA and YSYEKL. V was trimmed by 1 base and J by 0 bases, leaving 10 bases between them. As DNA, the CDR3 is TGCGCCAGCAGCCAAGTTACACGCGGCTCTGGGGCCAACGTCCTGACTTTC. Its protein is CASSQVTRGSGANVLTF.

This rearrangement joins TRBV11-2 to TRBJ2-4, with D perhaps matching TRBD1 (7 bases). The CDR3 extends over 15 amino acids. V lost 4 bases, J lost 13 bases, and 23 bases lay in between. Germline V lookup: CDR1 SGHAT, CDR2 FQNNGV. This CDR3 reads CASSSSLNRGGRQYF. The DNA for the CDR3 is TGTGCCAGCAGCTCCTCGTTAAACAGGGGAGGAAGGCAGTACTTC.

The chain couples TRBV2 to TRBJ2-1; 8 nucleotides match TRBD2. Per the germline V gene, CDR1 is SNHLY and CDR2 is FYNNEI. V trimming: 6 bases; J trimming: 5 bases; junction bases outside the gene matches: 9. This CDR3 comprises 15 residues. The CDR3 sequence is CASRTGGPRDNEQFF. The CDR3 nucleotides read TGTGCCAGCAGGACGGGAGGGCCACGTGACAATGAGCAGTTCTTC.

In this sample, this clone turned up a few times. The chain combines TRBV7-3 with TRBJ2-3; 7 nucleotides match TRBD2. V was clipped by 5 bases and J by 7 bases; unmatched bases: 6. The germline CDR1 and CDR2 sequences are SGHTA and FQGTGA. This CDR3 has 13 residues. CDR3 in amino acids: CASSPGEGNTQYF. The CDR3 coding sequence is TGTGCCAGCAGCCCGGGGGAGGGAAATACGCAGTATTTT.

There are a few counts of this clone. The J gene is TRBJ2-2, the V gene TRBV28; 8 bases line up with TRBD1. The CDR3 covers 15 residues. V lost 5 bases to trimming and J lost 4 bases; unmatched junction nucleotides: 6. Germline CDR1 and CDR2: MDHEN and SYDVKM. This chain's CDR3 is CASSPQGAGTGELFF. The CDR3 nucleotides are TGTGCCAGCAGTCCGCAGGGGGCGGGCACCGGGGAGCTGTTTTTT.